Listed below are T cell receptor beta chains from one sample, sequenced in a study of blood T cell repertoires in COVID-19. Using immunoSEQ multiplex PCR, the repertoire was profiled, and TCRdb retains in-frame clones only, with some absent. The profile shows over 20,000 clones, around 70% of them singletons. Material for sequencing was peripheral blood. These receptors were obtained from a woman of 80 years or more with acute or convalescent COVID-19. CDR3s include the opening cysteine and the closing phenylalanine or tryptophan. D genes are given only for firm matches. Part of the rows lack a size; the others show once, few, many or a class for expanded clones.

TGTGCCATCAGAAACCGGGACAGGGGGTCCCACGAGCAGTACTTC,CAIRNRDRGSHEQYF,TRBD1,NA,TRBV10-3,TRBJ2-7
TGTGCCAGCAGTTTAGCGGGGGGTTTTTACAATGAGCAGTTCTTC,CASSLAGGFYNEQFF,TRBD2,NA,TRBV27,TRBJ2-1
TGTGCCAGCAGCCCCTTGAGGGGGGGGGAGACCCAGTACTTC,CASSPLRGGETQYF,NA,NA,TRBV7-2,TRBJ2-5
TGTGCCAGTGACGACAGGGGACTTGGTCAGCCCCAGCATTTT,CASDDRGLGQPQHF,TRBD1,few,TRBV19,TRBJ1-5
TGCGCCAGCAGCTTTTCCGGGACAGGGCAAGAGACCCAGTACTTC,CASSFSGTGQETQYF,TRBD1,NA,TRBV5-1,TRBJ2-5
TGTGCCAGCTCACTCCTCGGGAGTCTCGAGCAGTACTTC,CASSLLGSLEQYF,NA,medium-sized,TRBV18,TRBJ2-7
TGCAGCGTTGATGTGTCGGGGAGGGGGACTGAAGCTTTCTTT,CSVDVSGRGTEAFF,NA,few,TRBV29-1,TRBJ1-1
TGCGCCAGCAGCCAGGAACAGGGGGGGGCTCAGCCCCAGCATTTT,CASSQEQGGAQPQHF,TRBD1,once,TRBV4-1,TRBJ1-5
TGTGCCAGTAGTATAGGATTTCAGGCCAACTACGAGCAGTACTTC,CASSIGFQANYEQYF,NA,NA,TRBV19,TRBJ2-7
TGTGCCAGCACCCCCCCCGGGACAGAGAACACCGGGGAGCTGTTTTTT,CASTPPGTENTGELFF,TRBD1,once,TRBV7-9,TRBJ2-2
TGTGCCAGCAGCTTCGTAAATGAGCAGTTCTTC,CASSFVNEQFF,NA,few,TRBV5-4,TRBJ2-1
TGTGCCAGCTCGACACAGGGAGAAAAACTGTTTTTT,CASSTQGEKLFF,NA,NA,TRBV12-3/TRBV12-4,TRBJ1-4
TGTGCCAGCAGTGAAGGCACTACAGGCTACGAGCAGTACTTC,CASSEGTTGYEQYF,NA,NA,TRBV2,TRBJ2-7
TGTGCCAGCAGTTACCGGGGGGAGGTCACTGAAGCTTTCTTT,CASSYRGEVTEAFF,NA,NA,TRBV6-5,TRBJ1-1
TGTGCCAGCAGCTTGGGCGCAAATCAGCCCCAGCATTTT,CASSLGANQPQHF,NA,NA,TRBV5-4,TRBJ1-5
TGTGCCAGCAGCTTAGAACTAGCGGGGGGAGTAGAGCAGTTCTTC,CASSLELAGGVEQFF,TRBD2,NA,TRBV7-2,TRBJ2-1
TGTGCCACCGAGGACAGGTTCTATGGCTACACCTTC,CATEDRFYGYTF,NA,once,TRBV21-1,TRBJ1-2
TGTGCCAGCAGCCGAACGGGACTAGCGTTCTACGAGCAGTACTTC,CASSRTGLAFYEQYF,TRBD2,NA,TRBV6-5,TRBJ2-7
TGTGCCAGCATCCGGCGGGGTGGAACTGAAGCTTTCTTT,CASIRRGGTEAFF,NA,NA,TRBV5-4,TRBJ1-1
TGTGCCAGCAGCTCCGGGGACAGGGTTGAAAAACTGTTTTTT,CASSSGDRVEKLFF,TRBD1,NA,TRBV7-9,TRBJ1-4
TGCGCCAGGGGAGAAGGGGGAGAGCAGTACTTC,CARGEGGEQYF,NA,few,TRBV10-1,TRBJ2-7
TGTGCCAGTACCCGGGACAGCGGAAGCTCTGGGGCCAACGTCCTGACTTTC,CASTRDSGSSGANVLTF,TRBD1,NA,TRBV19,TRBJ2-6
TGTGCCAGCAGCTTGCAACCAGGAAGCACAGATACGCAGTATTTT,CASSLQPGSTDTQYF,NA,NA,TRBV5-6,TRBJ2-3
TGTGCCAGCAGCGTCTCAGGGTCCACTGAAGTTTTCTTT,CASSVSGSTEVFF,NA,NA,TRBV7-3,TRBJ1-1
TGTGCCAGCAGCCAAGAGTTCGGCGAGGCAGGGGGACTCAATGAGCAGTTCTTC,CASSQEFGEAGGLNEQFF,NA,NA,TRBV3-1/TRBV3-2,TRBJ2-1
TGTGCCAGCAGCCCCCGACGGGTATTGGATGAGCAGTTCTTC,CASSPRRVLDEQFF,NA,NA,TRBV5-4,TRBJ2-1
TGTGCCAGTAGTACAACACGCTCTGGAAACACCATATATTTT,CASSTTRSGNTIYF,NA,NA,TRBV19,TRBJ1-3
TGTGCCAGCAGCCTCGGGAGCTCCTACGAGCAGTACTTC,CASSLGSSYEQYF,NA,once,TRBV5-6,TRBJ2-7
TGTGCCAGCAGCCGCCAGGGGGGAATAAATGAAAAACTGTTTTTT,CASSRQGGINEKLFF,TRBD1,NA,TRBV3-1/TRBV3-2,TRBJ1-4